Sequencing of this T cell receptor (beta chain) was carried out in a study of OX40 agonist ivuxolimab in advanced cancers. Study-wide context: Ivuxolimab, which targeted the costimulatory receptor OX40 (CD134), was an agonistic, fully human IgG2 monoclonal antibody. Intravenous ivuxolimab was administered to patients every 2 weeks at six dose levels: 0.01, 0.1, 0.3, 1.5, 3 and 10 mg/kg. Among the approximately 50 dose-escalation patients, some 20 had hepatocellular carcinoma, around 15 melanoma, 9 renal cell carcinoma and 9 head and neck cancer. The dose-escalation cohort was around 84% male with a mean age of 60 years, ranging from roughly 20 to 80. Patients were allowed to have had prior anti-PD-1, anti-PD-L1 or anti-CTLA-4 therapy, and 40% of the dose-escalation patients had been treated with checkpoint inhibitors. Partial responses occurred in three dose-escalation patients, of whom one had hepatocellular carcinoma and two had cutaneous melanoma. Peripheral TCRbeta sequencing was intended to test whether TCR sequence diversity was altered and clonal T-cell expansion was caused by ivuxolimab. The paper covers the monotherapy dose-escalation part of the phase I ivuxolimab trial, which included N of about 50 patients. Broader findings and caveats from the paper: At doses of 0.1 to 3.0 mg/kg, clonal expansion of both CD4+ and CD8+ blood T cells was observed from baseline to week 6. After ivuxolimab, expanded clones were on average more numerous among CD8+ T cells than among CD4+ T cells. In the 0.1-3.0 mg/kg groups, partial responders were among the patients with the lowest normalized peripheral clonal expansion, particularly in CD8+ T cells. The antigen specificity of the clonally expanded peripheral T cells was not determined. Low levels of normalized T-cell clonal expansion were also seen in some patients who did not respond.

Patients with autoimmune disease history or receiving systemic immunosuppression were excluded from the trial. Peripheral blood for TCR sequencing was collected from all dose cohorts at baseline, on cycle 4 day 1, and on cycle 7 day 1. The samples were drawn from a first-in-human, open-label, multicenter phase I dose-escalation trial of ivuxolimab. Adults with locally advanced or metastatic head and neck squamous cell, hepatocellular, melanoma or renal cell carcinoma were enrolled in the trial. Before TCR sequencing, CD4+ T cells and CD8+ T cells from peripheral blood were sorted into separate populations. Points on this clone: Its antigen is currently not known. One base away there is no much larger clone; base qualities are not given.

Genomic DNA was isolated from the sorted cells so that the TCRbeta CDR3 region could be sequenced. TCRbeta CDR3 regions were sequenced using the immunoSEQ Assay. TCRdb limited this immuneACCESS table to in-frame rearrangements with V and J called. A share of clones is missing; checked studies link under half to unresolved V genes, and the rest is unexplained. This sample holds some 89,000 clones; about 80% were observed only once. Under 2% of the sample rests with the top ten. Inclusive of the bounding cysteine and phenylalanine, the CDR3 is 11 residues long. Of all the DNA, just the CDR3 is kept, 33 bases in frame from base 1. At the junction V is shortened by 5 bases and J by 4 bases, with 4 bases in between. In the germline V gene (reference sequence), CDR1 corresponds to LNHNV and CDR2 to YYDKDF.

The clonotype originates from an adult with an advanced solid tumor such as melanoma, head and neck, liver or kidney cancer. The V and J segments used are TRBV15 and TRBJ2-3; a confident D gene designation cannot be given. Material: CD4+ or CD8+ T cells sorted from blood, obtained in a trial of the OX40 agonist ivuxolimab. The nucleotide sequence is TGTGCCACCAGCTCGGCAGATACGCAGTATTTT. This yields the protein CATSSADTQYF.